The entry that follows covers one T cell receptor beta chain sequence. The antigen remains unidentified. These data come from a study of identical twins. Study-level findings and limits: While abundant cord blood beta clonotypes carried fewer insertions, memory repertoires showed no such pattern.

Template switching added a universal primer site; cDNA carried unique molecular identifiers. A single record per CDR3 protein comes from TCRdb applying MiXCR to the 5' RACE reads. The sample records approximately 350,000 distinct CDR3 sequences, more than 9% being singletons. The CDR3 covers 14 residues. The V and J ends lost 6 bases and 4 bases respectively, with 15 bases between them. Per the germline V gene, CDR1 is SGHDN and CDR2 is FVKESK. This same sample was also part of a study on yellow fever vaccine responses in identical twins.

The TCR sequence derives from a woman aged 18-29 years in good health. The sequenced material came from CD8+ T cells sorted from blood. The chain has TRBV14 and TRBJ1-2, with D tentatively TRBD1 (5 bases). The CDR3 DNA reads as TGTGCCAGCAGTCAAACGGGGGGTGGCTATGGCTACACCTTC. It encodes CASSQTGGGYGYTF.